Each of the 32 T cell receptor beta chains below was sequenced from the same sample in a study of T cell responses to AZD1222 COVID-19 vaccine. Method: immunoSEQ multiplex PCR; TCRdb's copy keeps in-frame clones and lacks some. This sample carries over 150,000 clones, around 90% of them seen once, and the ten largest clones take around 4.4%. Specimen: peripheral blood, collected on day 0 of MenACWY control vaccination. The receptors were sampled from an adult in good health.

This chain connects TRBV3-1 (or the pseudogene TRBV3-2) to TRBJ2-1, with no clear D. V was shortened by 0 bases and J by 4 bases, with 7 bases between the two germline ends. The CDR3 sequence is 14 residues long. Per germline, CDR1 LGHDT and CDR2 YNNKEL (reference sequence). The CDR3 loop is CASSQDIGYNEQFF. For the CDR3, the DNA is TGTGCCAGCAGCCAAGATATAGGTTACAATGAGCAGTTCTTC.

This chain joins TRBV5-6 and TRBJ1-2, with 7 bases that match TRBD1. The CDR3 consists of 15 residues. CDR1 is SGHDT and CDR2 is YYEEEE in the germline V gene. With 4 bases clipped from V and 5 bases from J, the junction kept 11 bases outside the gene matches. The CDR3 region is CASSSTGTALYGYTF. CDR3 nucleotide sequence: TGTGCCAGCAGCAGTACCGGGACAGCCCTTTATGGCTACACCTTC.

This rearrangement joins TRBV19 to TRBJ1-3, with D tentatively TRBD1 (5 bases). Between the trimmed V and J ends, which lost 5 bases and 5 bases, there was a span of 10 bases. Germline CDR1 LNHDA, CDR2 SQIVND (reference sequence). This CDR3 is built from 13 residues. Written as DNA, the CDR3 is TGTGCCAGTAGTGGGACGGACAGAAACACCATATATTTT. Protein: CASSGTDRNTIYF. Combining the CDR3 with reference TRBV19 and TRBJ1-3 gives the whole variable domain DGGITQSPKYLFRKEGQNVTLSCEQNLNHDAMYWYRQDPGQGLRLIYYSQIVNDFQKGDIAEGYSVSREKKESFPLTVTSAQKNPTAFYLCASSGTDRNTIYFGEGSWLTVV.

This clone has just a few counts. The rearrangement links TRBV9 to TRBJ1-2; 7 nucleotides align to TRBD1. Germline CDR1 reads SGDLS; CDR2 reads YYNGEE. This CDR3 comprises 16 residues. Trimming took 1 base from V and 4 from J; bases not matched to a gene: 10. Here the CDR3 DNA reads TGTGCCAGCAGCGTACGAGCCGGGACAGACCTCTATGGCTACACCTTC. Translated, it gives CASSVRAGTDLYGYTF. The whole variable domain, filled in from reference TRBV9 and TRBJ1-2, reads DSGVTQTPKHLITATGQRVTLRCSPRSGDLSVYWYQQSLDQGLQFLIQYYNGEERAKGNILERFSAQQFPDLHSELNLSSLELGDSALYFCASSVRAGTDLYGYTFGSGTRLTVV.

The chain links TRBV20-1 to TRBJ2-7, with TRBD2 matching over 12 bases. The CDR3 has 13 residues. After removal of 6 bases from V and 4 bases from J, the junction contained 4 bases not matched to a gene. Germline values: CDR1 DFQATT, CDR2 SNEGSKA (reference sequence). The CDR3 here is CSASTSGRYEQYF. Here the CDR3 DNA reads TGCAGTGCAAGTACTAGCGGGAGGTACGAGCAGTACTTC.

J is TRBJ2-1 and V is TRBV7-6, with no clear D. CDR1 and CDR2 (germline): SGHVS, FNYEAQ. This CDR3 is 14 amino acids long. Trimming stripped 1 base from V and 10 bases from J, with 14 bases between. In nucleotides, the CDR3 is TGTGCCAGCAGCTTAGACCCGTCCCCCCGCGAGCAGTTCTTC. Translating gives CASSLDPSPREQFF. The full variable domain, completed using reference TRBV7-6 and TRBJ2-1, is GAGVSQSPRYKVTKRGQDVALRCDPISGHVSLYWYRQALGQGPEFLTYFNYEAQQDKSGLPNDRFSAERPEGSISTLTIQRTEQRDSAMYRCASSLDPSPREQFFGPGTRLTVL.

The J gene is TRBJ1-2, the V gene TRBV3-1 (or the pseudogene TRBV3-2), with no clear D. Looked up from germline, CDR1 is LGHDT and CDR2 is YNNKEL (reference sequence). CDR3 length: 12 residues. Trimming left V 1 base short and J 5 bases short, with 5 bases between. This CDR3 is CASSQGRYGYTF. The DNA of the CDR3 is TGTGCCAGCAGCCAAGGGAGGTATGGCTACACCTTC.

CDR3: CASSLWGPRNTEAFF. The CDR3 bases are TGTGCCAGCAGCCTGTGGGGACCCAGGAACACTGAAGCTTTCTTT. The chain links TRBV14 to TRBJ1-1; possible D gene TRBD1, 5 bases. The CDR3 covers 15 residues. CDR1 is SGHDN and CDR2 is FVKESK in the germline V gene. Trimming took 4 bases from V and 1 from J, leaving 13 bases between them.

The chain carries TRBV4-1 and TRBJ1-1; 7 bases match TRBD1. In germline, CDR1 is MGHRA, CDR2 YSYEKL. V shed 2 bases, J shed 0 bases, and the junction held 6 bases outside the gene matches. The CDR3 runs 16 residues. The DNA for the CDR3 is TGCGCCAGCAGCCAACCGGGACAGAAAATGAACACTGAAGCTTTCTTT. Its protein is CASSQPGQKMNTEAFF.

This clone was picked up one time. The genes are TRBV27 and TRBJ1-3; D may be TRBD1 (5 bases). The CDR3 is made up of 13 amino acids. Germline V CDR1 and CDR2: MNHEY, SMNVEV (reference sequence). Trimming removed 5 bases at V and 3 bases at J, with 8 bases between. The CDR3 loop is CASSPGIGNTIYF. As DNA, the CDR3 is TGTGCCAGCAGTCCAGGGATTGGAAACACCATATATTTT.

The gene calls are TRBV10-1 and TRBJ2-1; a weak D match, TRBD2 (5 bases). The length of the CDR3 is 11 residues. Trimming stripped 6 bases from V and 15 bases from J, with 15 bases between. Germline V lookup: CDR1 WNHNN, CDR2 SYGVQD (reference sequence). The DNA of the CDR3 is TGCGCCAGCAGCGAAACCTGGACTCTGTTCTTC. It specifies CASSETWTLFF.

The chain links TRBV7-3 to TRBJ2-7, with a possible D match to TRBD1 (5 bases). Trimming removed 2 bases from V and 4 bases from J, with 15 bases in between. In germline, CDR1 is SGHTA, CDR2 FQGTGA. CDR3 length equals 15 residues. The chain's CDR3 is CASSLGGTGRYEQYF. As DNA, the CDR3 is TGTGCCAGCAGCTTAGGTGGAACAGGACGATACGAGCAGTACTTC.

The chain uses TRBV18 and TRBJ1-1; 8 bases fit TRBD1. Germline V gives CDR1 KGHSH, CDR2 LQKENI. The ends lost 3 bases at V and 4 bases at J; junction bases unmatched: 13. There are 17 residues in the CDR3. CDR3 in DNA: TGTGCCAGCTCACCTGTTACTCAGGGGGCGAGGAGCACTGAAGCTTTCTTT. This sequence encodes CASSPVTQGARSTEAFF.

Turning to this clone: Other DNA sequences of this sample code for an identical CDR3. The V gene is TRBV7-8, the J gene TRBJ2-2; D uncertain. There are 15 residues in the CDR3. Between the trimmed V and J ends, which lost 3 bases and 0 bases, there was a span of 8 bases. Per germline, CDR1 SGHVS and CDR2 FQNEAQ. The CDR3 loop is CASSLVSANTGELFF. CDR3 DNA sequence: TGTGCCAGCAGCTTGGTCAGCGCGAACACCGGGGAGCTGTTTTTT.

This chain links TRBV9 with TRBJ2-2; no firm D call. The germline gives CDR1 SGDLS, CDR2 YYNGEE. V shed 5 bases and J shed 5 bases, with 10 bases lying between them. The CDR3 spans 13 residues. CDR3 sequence reads: CASRYRTTGELFF. DNA of the CDR3: TGTGCCAGCAGGTATCGAACTACCGGGGAGCTGTTTTTT.

This chain uses TRBV6-6 with TRBJ2-6; TRBD1 is a possible D gene (6 bases). The length of the CDR3 is 16 residues. V lost 0 bases and J 1 base, leaving 7 bases between the germline ends. Germline-derived CDR1 and CDR2 are MNHNY and SVGAGI (reference sequence). CDR3 bases: TGTGCCAGCAGTTACTCGGGACAATCTGGGGCCAACGTCCTGACTTTC. Protein sequence: CASSYSGQSGANVLTF.

This clone was counted once. The V call is TRBV21-1, the J call TRBJ1-3; whether TRBD1, the table's D call, matches the DNA was not checked. TRBV21-1 is a documented pseudogene. The CDR3 is 16 residues long. The CDR3 nucleotides are TGTGCCAGCAGTGAAGACAGGGGGCTTTTAGGAAACACCATATATTTT. Protein product: CASSEDRGLLGNTIYF.

The chain recombines TRBV5-1 with TRBJ1-1; no clear D. This CDR3 contains 14 residues. With 4 bases removed from V and 1 base from J, the gap between germline ends came to 11 bases. The germline gives CDR1 SGHRS, CDR2 YFSETQ. CDR3 amino acids: CASSPTPGNTEAFF. In nucleotides, the CDR3 is TGCGCCAGCAGCCCCACGCCAGGGAACACTGAAGCTTTCTTT.

This sequence joins TRBV5-6 and TRBJ2-5, with 9 bases that match TRBD2. The CDR3 contains 17 residues. J gave up 3 bases and V 4 bases, and 13 bases lay outside the gene matches. The V gene's germline CDR1 is SGHDT and CDR2 YYEEEE. In DNA form, the CDR3 reads TGTGCCAGCAGCCTTGTTATCGGACTAGCGCCCGAAGAGACCCAGTACTTC. Protein product: CASSLVIGLAPEETQYF.

V usage is TRBV5-6 and J usage is TRBJ2-7, with a weak D call TRBD1 (6 bases). This CDR3 region has 15 residues. Germline V CDR1 and CDR2: SGHDT, YYEEEE. The V and J ends lost 4 bases and 5 bases respectively, with 19 bases between them. This CDR3 is CASSASGTIVNEQYF. The CDR3 DNA sequence: TGTGCCAGCAGCGCCTCCGGGACAATAGTCAACGAGCAGTACTTC.

The V call is TRBV28, the J call TRBJ2-7; 8 nucleotides match TRBD1. Germline-derived CDR1 and CDR2 are MDHEN and SYDVKM. CDR3 size: 14 residues. V was clipped by 6 bases and J by 3 bases; unmatched bases: 7. The CDR3, as DNA: TGTGCCAGCAGCCAAGGGGACAGGAGCTACGAGCAGTACTTC. It specifies CASSQGDRSYEQYF.

Points on this clone: Sequence at one end of the junction differs from germline and may be a read error. The rearrangement links TRBV7-7 to TRBJ2-1; a possible D gene is TRBD1 (5 bases). Per germline, CDR1 SSHAT and CDR2 FNYEAQ (reference sequence). The CDR3 runs 16 residues. The CDR3 nucleotides read TGTGCTAGCAGCCCCCGGACGGCAGGGACCTACAATGAGCAGTTCTTC. It specifies CASSPRTAGTYNEQFF.

The rearrangement uses TRBV19 and TRBJ2-5, with no clear D. Germline CDR1 is LNHDA and CDR2 is SQIVND (reference sequence). This CDR3 has 13 residues. V was pared by 3 bases and J by 4 bases, with 9 bases between. The CDR3 DNA reads as TGTGCCAGTAGTATGGGTAGTTCAGAGACCCAGTACTTC. Protein: CASSMGSSETQYF.

CDR3: CASTRDSRPSYYGYTF. DNA of the CDR3: TGTGCCAGTACCCGGGACAGCCGCCCTTCTTACTATGGCTACACCTTC. The chain is built from TRBV19 and TRBJ1-2, with 7 bases aligning to TRBD1. CDR1 is LNHDA, CDR2 SQIVND, per germline (reference sequence). The CDR3 contains 16 residues. J gave up 3 bases and V 7 bases, and 14 bases lay outside the gene matches.

The chain recombines TRBV11-3 with TRBJ1-2; 7 nucleotides align to TRBD1. Unmatched junction bases numbered 9, after V lost 5 bases and J lost 6 bases. The CDR3 runs 14 residues. From germline, CDR1 is SGHNT and CDR2 YENEEA. The CDR3 coding sequence is TGTGCCAGCAGCCGGGGACAGAGGACACATGGCTACACCTTC. Residues: CASSRGQRTHGYTF.

This chain uses TRBV9 with TRBJ2-1, with 10 nucleotides matching TRBD1. Germline-derived CDR1 and CDR2 are SGDLS and YYNGEE. Unmatched junction bases numbered 7, after V lost 4 bases and J lost 12 bases. The CDR3 consists of 13 residues. The CDR3 sequence: CASSLGQGVGQFF. CDR3 in DNA: TGTGCCAGCAGCCTCGGACAGGGGGTAGGGCAGTTCTTC.

V usage is TRBV19 and J usage is TRBJ2-7; the D gene is possibly TRBD2 (5 bases). The V gene lost 5 bases and the J gene lost 5 bases, with 16 bases spanning the gap. Germline-derived CDR1 and CDR2 are LNHDA and SQIVND (reference sequence). The CDR3 has 14 amino acids. Here the CDR3 DNA reads TGTGCCAGTAGTCCCGGGGATAGCCGCCACGAGCAGTACTTC. Translation: CASSPGDSRHEQYF.

The genes are TRBV3-1 (or the pseudogene TRBV3-2) and TRBJ1-2; 11 bases fit TRBD1. J was trimmed by 5 bases and V by 1 base; bases with no gene match: 9. The CDR3 has 17 residues. The germline CDR1 and CDR2 sequences are LGHDT and YNNKEL (reference sequence). The CDR3 loop reads CASSQGRTGGGKYGYTF. The CDR3 coding sequence is TGTGCCAGCAGCCAAGGTCGGACAGGGGGCGGGAAGTATGGCTACACCTTC.

The V and J genes are TRBV19 and TRBJ1-1, with 9 bases matching TRBD1. The germline V gene has CDR1 LNHDA and CDR2 SQIVND (reference sequence). V dropped 7 bases and J dropped 4; count of bases not matched to a gene: 4. This CDR3 region has 13 residues. CDR3 sequence reads: CASMGTGRTEAFF. The CDR3, as DNA: TGTGCCAGTATGGGGACAGGGCGCACTGAAGCTTTCTTT.

V usage is TRBV23-1 and J usage is TRBJ1-5; 9 bases fit TRBD1. TRBV23-1 is sorted into the ORF group, with uncertain function. Losses at the gene ends were 2 bases for V and 6 bases for J; bases not matched to a gene: 5. CDR3 length equals 15 residues. The CDR3 DNA sequence: TGCGCCAGCAGTCAACCGGGACAGGGTATTCAGCCCCAGCATTTT. As protein: CASSQPGQGIQPQHF.

V usage is TRBV7-2 and J usage is TRBJ2-2, with D perhaps matching TRBD1 (6 bases). Trimming left V 5 bases short and J 6 bases short, with 16 bases between. Per the germline V gene, CDR1 is SGHTA and CDR2 is FQGNSA. The CDR3 length is 15 residues. In DNA form, the CDR3 reads TGTGCCAGCAGCATACAAGTACAGGGAGCCGGGGAGCTGTTTTTT. It yields the protein CASSIQVQGAGELFF.

The chain carries TRBV3-1 (or the pseudogene TRBV3-2) and TRBJ1-4, with a tentative D call TRBD1 (5 bases). CDR1 and CDR2 (germline): LGHDT, YNNKEL (reference sequence). V gave up 5 bases and J gave up 4 bases, with 14 bases separating them. The CDR3 runs 15 residues. The CDR3 protein is CASSSTGDGNEKLFF. The CDR3 DNA reads TGTGCCAGCAGCTCGACCGGGGACGGTAATGAAAAACTGTTTTTT.